This section outlines one TCR beta chain sequence together with its context. The antigen is not known. This sample's treatment: roughly 20 received Ad26.COV2.S at low or high dose, single or two shots; five or six received placebo; per-sample allocation not given. Following the first vaccine or placebo injection, samples were taken on day 63. Participants' vaccine, an Ad26 vector, delivered Wuhan-strain SARS-CoV-2 spike. The CDR3 is made up of 16 amino acids. CDR1 is SGHVS, CDR2 FQNEAQ, per germline. The ends were cut back, 2 bases at V and 0 bases at J, with 13 bases in the middle. Assay used: immunoSEQ multiplex PCR; TCRdb lists only in-frame clones, some missing. This sample has about 350,000 clones, with around 89% found just once. The data were taken from a study of Ad26.COV2.S vaccination and SARS-CoV-2 variants. Findings and caveats of the study: Substantial breadth was reported for post-vaccination spike-specific CD8+ and CD4+ T cells.

The chain employs TRBV7-8 and TRBJ1-1; TRBD1 might be the D (6 bases). The sequenced sample was peripheral blood, obtained in a trial of Ad26.COV2.S vaccine versus placebo. The source of this sequence is a person aged 18-65 years who received the Ad26.COV2.S COVID-19 vaccine or a placebo. As DNA, the CDR3 is TGTGCCAGCAGCTTACAGGGGATTATTATGAACACTGAAGCTTTCTTT. It codes for CASSLQGIIMNTEAFF.